This entry concerns a single T cell receptor beta chain. The source of the sample is a study of blood T cell repertoires in COVID-19. About the study: Samples came from the United States, Italy and Spain, spanning acute and convalescent COVID-19. T cells, B-cell-depleted T cells, or PBMCs provided the cDNA or gDNA that served as material.

V lost 0 bases and J 8 bases, leaving 10 bases between the germline ends. The length of the CDR3 is 13 residues. Germline CDR1 is MGHRA and CDR2 is YSYEKL. Seattle patient enrollment occurred during active infection, with longitudinal follow-up thereafter. In the original processing: Estimated nucleated cell counts came from reference gene primer amplification. Sequencing was performed with immunoSEQ multiplex PCR; in TCRdb, only in-frame clones are kept and a portion is missing. D and trimming come from the DNA, and the V and J calls and clone size come from that table. This table holds over 65,000 clones, 80% to 90% found once.

The sequenced material came from peripheral blood. The TCR was taken from a man at least 80 years old with COVID-19, enrolled during active disease. The rearrangement joins TRBV4-1 to TRBJ1-2; D remains ambiguous. The CDR3 sequence is CASSQEWGAGYTF. The DNA of the CDR3 is TGCGCCAGCAGCCAAGAATGGGGAGCCGGCTACACCTTC.